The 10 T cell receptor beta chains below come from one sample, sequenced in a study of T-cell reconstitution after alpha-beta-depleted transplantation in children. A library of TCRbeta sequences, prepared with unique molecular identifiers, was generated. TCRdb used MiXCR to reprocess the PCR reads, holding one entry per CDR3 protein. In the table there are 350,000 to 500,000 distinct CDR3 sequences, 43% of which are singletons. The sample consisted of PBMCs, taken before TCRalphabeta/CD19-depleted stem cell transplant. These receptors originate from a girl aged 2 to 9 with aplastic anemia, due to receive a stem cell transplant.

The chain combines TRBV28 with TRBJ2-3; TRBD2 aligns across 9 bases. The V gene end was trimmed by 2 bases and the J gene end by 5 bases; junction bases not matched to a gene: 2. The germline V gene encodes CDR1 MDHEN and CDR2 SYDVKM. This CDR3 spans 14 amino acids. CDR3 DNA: TGTGCCAGCAGTTTAGCGGGGGGGATAGATACGCAGTATTTT. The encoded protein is CASSLAGGIDTQYF.

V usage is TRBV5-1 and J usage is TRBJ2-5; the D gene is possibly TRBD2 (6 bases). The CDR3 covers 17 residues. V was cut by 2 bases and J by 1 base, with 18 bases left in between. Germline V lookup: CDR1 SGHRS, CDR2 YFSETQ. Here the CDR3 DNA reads TGCGCCAGCAGCTTCGGCCTAGCGTGGATTTTCCAAGAGACCCAGTACTTC. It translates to CASSFGLAWIFQETQYF.

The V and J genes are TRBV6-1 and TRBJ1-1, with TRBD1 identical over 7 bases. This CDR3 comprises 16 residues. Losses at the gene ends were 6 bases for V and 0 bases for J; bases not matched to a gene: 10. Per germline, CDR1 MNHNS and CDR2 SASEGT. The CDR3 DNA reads TGTGCCAGCAGCTCCCGCGGGACAGCCATGAACACTGAAGCTTTCTTT. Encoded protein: CASSSRGTAMNTEAFF.

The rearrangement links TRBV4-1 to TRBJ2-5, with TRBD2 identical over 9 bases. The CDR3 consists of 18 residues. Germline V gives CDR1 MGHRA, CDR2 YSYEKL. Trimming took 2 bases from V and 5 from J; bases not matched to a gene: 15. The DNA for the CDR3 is TGCGCCAGCAGCCAAAGGCTAGCGGGAACCTCCGGTCGGGAGACCCAGTACTTC. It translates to CASSQRLAGTSGRETQYF.

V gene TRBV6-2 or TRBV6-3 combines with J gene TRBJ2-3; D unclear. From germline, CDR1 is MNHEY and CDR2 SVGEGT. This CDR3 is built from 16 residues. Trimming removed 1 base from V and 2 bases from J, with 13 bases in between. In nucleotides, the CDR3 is TGTGCCAGCAGTTACTTTTCTGGATCGGCCACAGATACGCAGTATTTT. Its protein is CASSYFSGSATDTQYF.

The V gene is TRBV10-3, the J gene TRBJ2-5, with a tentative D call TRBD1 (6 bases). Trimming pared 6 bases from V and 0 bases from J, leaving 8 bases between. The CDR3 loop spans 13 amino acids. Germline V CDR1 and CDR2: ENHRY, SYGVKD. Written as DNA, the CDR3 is TGTGCCATCAGCCGGACAGACCAAGAGACCCAGTACTTC. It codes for CAISRTDQETQYF.

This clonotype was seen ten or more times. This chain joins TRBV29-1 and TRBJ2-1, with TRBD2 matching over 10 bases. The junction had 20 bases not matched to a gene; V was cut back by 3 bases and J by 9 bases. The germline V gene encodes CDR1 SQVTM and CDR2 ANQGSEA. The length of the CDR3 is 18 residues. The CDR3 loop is CSVEAGRGGPSGSGEQFF. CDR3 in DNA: TGCAGCGTTGAGGCGGGCAGGGGGGGGCCTAGCGGGAGTGGTGAGCAGTTCTTC.

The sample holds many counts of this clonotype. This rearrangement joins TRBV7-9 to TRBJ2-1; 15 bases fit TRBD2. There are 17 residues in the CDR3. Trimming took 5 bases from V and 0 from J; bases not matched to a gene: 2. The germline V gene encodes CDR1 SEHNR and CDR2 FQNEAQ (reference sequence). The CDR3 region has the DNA TGTGCCAGCAGCCGGGGACTAGCGGGAGGCTCCTACAATGAGCAGTTCTTC. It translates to CASSRGLAGGSYNEQFF.

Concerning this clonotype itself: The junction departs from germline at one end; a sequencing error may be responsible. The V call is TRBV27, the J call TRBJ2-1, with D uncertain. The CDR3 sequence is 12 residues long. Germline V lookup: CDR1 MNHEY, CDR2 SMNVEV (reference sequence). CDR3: CASSPGTNEQLF. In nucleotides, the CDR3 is TGTGCCAGCAGCCCCGGTACCAATGAGCAGTTGTTC.

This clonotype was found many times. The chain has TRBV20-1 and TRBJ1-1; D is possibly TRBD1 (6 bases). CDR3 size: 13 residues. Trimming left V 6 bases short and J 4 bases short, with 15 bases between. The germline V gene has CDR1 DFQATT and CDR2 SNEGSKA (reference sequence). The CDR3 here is CSARYRETTEAFF. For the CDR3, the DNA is TGCAGTGCAAGATACAGGGAGACCACTGAAGCTTTCTTT.